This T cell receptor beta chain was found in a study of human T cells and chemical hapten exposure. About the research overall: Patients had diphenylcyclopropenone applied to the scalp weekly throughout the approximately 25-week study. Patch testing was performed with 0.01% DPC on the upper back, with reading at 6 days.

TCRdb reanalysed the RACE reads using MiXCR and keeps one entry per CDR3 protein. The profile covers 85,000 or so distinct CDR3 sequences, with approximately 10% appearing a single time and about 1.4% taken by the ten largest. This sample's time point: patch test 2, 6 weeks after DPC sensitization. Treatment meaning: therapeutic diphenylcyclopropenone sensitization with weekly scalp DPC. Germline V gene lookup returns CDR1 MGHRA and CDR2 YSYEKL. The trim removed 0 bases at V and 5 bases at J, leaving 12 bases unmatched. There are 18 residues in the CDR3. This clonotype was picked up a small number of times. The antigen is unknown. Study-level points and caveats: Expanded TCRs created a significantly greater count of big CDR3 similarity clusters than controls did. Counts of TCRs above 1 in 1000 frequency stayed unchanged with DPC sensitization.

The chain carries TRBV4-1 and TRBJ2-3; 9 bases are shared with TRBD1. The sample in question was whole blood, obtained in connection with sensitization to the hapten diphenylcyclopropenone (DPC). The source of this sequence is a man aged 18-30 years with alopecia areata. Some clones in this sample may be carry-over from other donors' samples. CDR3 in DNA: TGCGCCAGCAGCCAAGATCCAACGGACAGGGGAGTTATAGATACGCAGTATTTT. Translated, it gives CASSQDPTDRGVIDTQYF.